Below are 15 T cell receptor beta chains sequenced from a single sample in a study of cytomegalovirus exposure and HLA in healthy donors. Primers for the PCR totalled 60 Vbeta and 13 Jbeta. Generated by immunoSEQ multiplex PCR, the TCRdb table keeps only in-frame clones and is missing some. The sample has about 150,000 clones, 85% to 90% seen once; the top ten hold approximately 4.7%. Sequenced sample: PBMCs. The receptor set was obtained from a woman in her twenties or thirties in good health and CMV-seronegative.

Only one count was recorded for this clone. V gene TRBV13 combines with J gene TRBJ2-1, with 10 nucleotides matching TRBD2. CDR1 PRHDT and CDR2 FYEKMQ come from the germline V gene (reference sequence). The CDR3 covers 15 residues. V gave up 1 base and J gave up 8 bases; unmatched junction bases: 5. The CDR3 loop is CASSLDIAGGDEQFF. The CDR3 DNA is TGTGCCAGCAGCTTAGACATAGCGGGAGGCGATGAGCAGTTCTTC. Looking up the rest from reference TRBV13 and TRBJ2-1 gives the full variable domain: AAGVIQSPRHLIKEKRETATLKCYPIPRHDTVYWYQQGPGQDPQFLISFYEKMQSDKGSIPDRFSAQQFSDYHSELNMSSLELGDSALYFCASSLDIAGGDEQFFGPGTRLTVL.

This clone was seen a handful of times. The V and J genes are TRBV5-6 and TRBJ2-7, with 10 bases aligning to TRBD1. After removal of 2 bases from V and 7 bases from J, the junction contained 6 bases not matched to a gene. The CDR3 loop spans 14 amino acids. Germline V gene sequence: CDR1 SGHDT, CDR2 YYEEEE. The CDR3 spells CASSFGQGEGEQYF. As DNA, the CDR3 is TGTGCCAGCAGCTTCGGACAGGGGGAAGGTGAGCAGTACTTC.

The V gene is TRBV7-9, the J gene TRBJ2-1; 9 positions match TRBD1. J lost 4 bases, V lost 4 bases, and 5 bases had no gene match. CDR1 SEHNR and CDR2 FQNEAQ come from the germline V gene (reference sequence). CDR3 length: 15 residues. The CDR3 sequence is CASSSPGTGYNEQFF. In DNA, the CDR3 is TGTGCCAGCAGCTCCCCCGGGACAGGGTACAATGAGCAGTTCTTC.

This clone has just one count. The V gene is TRBV5-1, the J gene TRBJ2-7; TRBD2 matches 7 bases. The junction had 11 bases not matched to a gene; V was cut back by 4 bases and J by 7 bases. The CDR3 has 14 residues. Germline loops: CDR1 SGHRS, CDR2 YFSETQ. The DNA for the CDR3 is TGCGCCAGCAGCCCAGGGAGGGTCGTGTGGGAGCAGTACTTC. Protein sequence: CASSPGRVVWEQYF.

The gene calls are TRBV27 and TRBJ1-1; D gene ambiguous. The length of the CDR3 is 13 residues. V lost 4 bases, J lost 0 bases, and 6 bases lay in between. Germline CDR1 reads MNHEY; CDR2 reads SMNVEV (reference sequence). Here the CDR3 reads CASSSQMNTEAFF. CDR3 bases: TGTGCCAGCAGTTCCCAAATGAACACTGAAGCTTTCTTT.

The genes are TRBV7-2 and TRBJ2-1, with a weak D call TRBD2 (5 bases). The germline V gene encodes CDR1 SGHTA and CDR2 FQGNSA. Trimming shortened V by 0 bases and J by 3 bases, and 6 bases separated the two germline ends. The CDR3 length is 14 residues. The CDR3 DNA follows: TGTGCCAGCAGCTTAGCGGGAGTCTACAATGAGCAGTTCTTC. It encodes CASSLAGVYNEQFF.

CDR3: CASTPGPNQPQHF. DNA for the CDR3: TGCGCCAGCACCCCAGGGCCTAATCAGCCCCAGCATTTT. This sequence joins TRBV10-2 and TRBJ1-5; possibly TRBD1 for D (5 bases). Germline lookup yields CDR1 WSHSY and CDR2 SAAADI. This CDR3 contains 13 residues. V was clipped by 7 bases and J by 4 bases, with 11 bases between them.

The rearrangement uses TRBV18 and TRBJ1-1; 8 nucleotides line up with TRBD1. This CDR3 region has 17 residues. The J segment lost 6 bases and the V segment lost 2 bases, leaving 14 bases of the junction unmatched. Per germline, CDR1 KGHSH and CDR2 LQKENI. As DNA, the CDR3 is TGTGCCAGCTCACCAACCGCAGGGGGCGCAAGTGAAGCTGAAGCTTTCTTT. This gives the protein CASSPTAGGASEAEAFF.

V and J are TRBV15 and TRBJ2-3, with 9 bases lining up with TRBD2. With 1 base clipped from V and 1 base from J, the junction kept 9 bases outside the gene matches. The CDR3 consists of 18 residues. Germline-derived CDR1 and CDR2 are LNHNV and YYDKDF (reference sequence). This CDR3 is CATSRVRLAGAGTDTQYF. Written as DNA, the CDR3 is TGTGCCACCAGCAGAGTAAGATTAGCGGGAGCGGGCACAGATACGCAGTATTTT.

The J gene is TRBJ1-6, the V gene TRBV4-1; D is undetermined. Germline CDR1 MGHRA, CDR2 YSYEKL. This CDR3 comprises 16 residues. V was shortened by 0 bases and J by 7 bases, with 13 bases between the two germline ends. The CDR3 nucleotides are TGCGCCAGCAGCCAAGATAGGTCGGGAGGAAATTCACCCCTCCACTTT. Translating it yields CASSQDRSGGNSPLHF.

The chain links TRBV4-1 to TRBJ1-2; the D gene is possibly TRBD1 (5 bases). The CDR3 loop spans 14 amino acids. Germline V gene sequence: CDR1 MGHRA, CDR2 YSYEKL. V lost 2 bases and J 8 bases, leaving 15 bases between the germline ends. The CDR3 bases are TGCGCCAGCAGCCAACCAACAGGTCCGGGCGGCTACACCTTC. Translation gives CASSQPTGPGGYTF.

This chain joins TRBV19 and TRBJ2-3; 11 bases are a match to TRBD2. The CDR3 spans 18 residues. Germline-derived CDR1 and CDR2 are LNHDA and SQIVND (reference sequence). The J segment lost 2 bases and the V segment lost 3 bases, leaving 10 bases of the junction unmatched. The CDR3 sequence is CASSIEVSGGAPTDTQYF. The CDR3 nucleotides read TGTGCCAGTAGTATCGAGGTTAGCGGGGGGGCCCCCACAGATACGCAGTATTTT.

The chain has TRBV6-1 and TRBJ1-5; perhaps TRBD1 as D (6 bases). The V end was cut by 8 bases, the J end by 2 bases, with 13 bases between. This CDR3 comprises 14 residues. Germline V lookup: CDR1 MNHNS, CDR2 SASEGT. The chain's CDR3 is CASYRDIGNQPQHF. The CDR3 DNA reads TGTGCCAGCTACAGGGATATAGGCAATCAGCCCCAGCATTTT.

V usage is TRBV7-3 and J usage is TRBJ2-1; TRBD2 matches 10 bases. There are 15 residues in the CDR3. With V trimmed by 5 bases and J by 6 bases, 7 bases remained unmatched. Per the germline V gene, CDR1 is SGHTA and CDR2 is FQGTGA. CDR3 loop: CASSPGTSVSNEQFF. CDR3 in DNA: TGTGCCAGCAGCCCCGGGACTAGCGTGTCCAATGAGCAGTTCTTC.

This clone was picked up a small number of times. This chain connects TRBV6-1 to TRBJ2-2; the D gene is possibly TRBD1 (6 bases). This CDR3 is built from 14 residues. Trimming removed 6 bases at V and 2 bases at J, with 10 bases between. CDR1 is MNHNS, CDR2 SASEGT, per germline. The CDR3 DNA sequence: TGTGCCAGCAGGTACGGGACAAACACCGGGGAGCTGTTTTTT. It yields the protein CASRYGTNTGELFF.